Shown below are 24 T cell receptor beta chains from a single sample sequenced in a study of beta chain features in type 1 diabetes. Study-wide findings and caveats: Moderate yet significant TCRB CDR3 shortening was seen in Type 1 diabetes patients in all four CD4+ subsets.

Every isolated RNA sample was fully reverse transcribed, so sequencing captured expressed TCRB transcripts. Clones were sequenced by immunoSEQ multiplex PCR, and TCRdb holds only the in-frame ones, with some missing. The repertoire holds around 250,000 clones, with around 14% as singletons. Antigens for these TCRs are unknown. The sequenced sample was naive CD4+ T cells from blood. All receptors derive from a man aged 25 to 40 with type 1 diabetes.

This rearrangement joins TRBV18 to TRBJ2-5; D perhaps matches TRBD1 (6 bases). Germline CDR1 KGHSH, CDR2 LQKENI. The CDR3 has 13 residues. Trimming removed 3 bases at V and 5 bases at J, with 10 bases between. CDR3 protein: CASSPGQAETQYF. Written as DNA, the CDR3 is TGTGCCAGCTCACCGGGACAAGCGGAGACCCAGTACTTC. The full variable domain, completed using reference TRBV18 and TRBJ2-5, is NAGVMQNPRHLVRRRGQEARLRCSPMKGHSHVYWYRQLPEEGLKFMVYLQKENIIDESGMPKERFSAEFPKEGPSILRIQQVVRGDSAAYFCASSPGQAETQYFGPGTRLLVL.

The chain couples TRBV27 to TRBJ2-7, with D possibly being TRBD1 (6 bases). V shed 5 bases and J shed 2 bases, with 13 bases lying between them. Germline CDR1 and CDR2: MNHEY and SMNVEV (reference sequence). CDR3 length equals 14 residues. The CDR3 DNA follows: TGTGCCAGCAGTCCAGGGGATCTGGCCTACGAGCAGTACTTC. Its translation is CASSPGDLAYEQYF.

This clone was counted only a few times. This rearrangement joins TRBV30 to TRBJ1-1; weak D call: TRBD1 (5 bases). V gave up 8 bases and J gave up 1 base, with 14 bases separating them. Germline V CDR1 and CDR2: GTSNPN, SVGIG (reference sequence). This CDR3 has 13 residues. In DNA, the CDR3 is TGTGCCCGGACACCGGGGGGGAACACTGAAGCTTTCTTT. Translation gives CARTPGGNTEAFF.

This clone turned up a few times. The chain combines TRBV2 with TRBJ2-5; a possible D gene is TRBD2 (6 bases). V lost 4 bases to trimming and J lost 3 bases, with 9 bases between them. Germline V lookup: CDR1 SNHLY, CDR2 FYNNEI. The CDR3 consists of 13 residues. The chain's CDR3 is CASSGGGEETQYF. In DNA, the CDR3 is TGTGCCAGCAGTGGTGGAGGGGAAGAGACCCAGTACTTC.

This clone was observed a few times. The chain is built from TRBV4-1 and TRBJ1-6; no clear D gene. The CDR3 sequence is 18 residues long. Germline V gene lookup returns CDR1 MGHRA and CDR2 YSYEKL. The ends were cut back, 2 bases at V and 5 bases at J, with 19 bases in the middle. As DNA, the CDR3 is TGCGCCAGCAGCCAACGGACTGTTGGAAAGGCAGATAATTCACCCCTCCACTTT. Translation gives CASSQRTVGKADNSPLHF.

This clone was seen a handful of times. The chain couples TRBV14 to TRBJ1-1; D is ambiguous. The CDR3 loop spans 13 amino acids. With 4 bases removed from V and 4 bases from J, the gap between germline ends came to 10 bases. The germline V gene encodes CDR1 SGHDN and CDR2 FVKESK. This chain's CDR3 is CASSLVRGTEAFF. DNA for the CDR3: TGTGCCAGCAGCCTAGTCCGGGGCACTGAAGCTTTCTTT.

This clone was observed a handful of times. V is TRBV4-1 and J is TRBJ2-7; 9 bases map to TRBD2. CDR1 and CDR2 from the germline V gene are MGHRA and YSYEKL. V dropped 1 base and J dropped 1; count of bases not matched to a gene: 5. This CDR3 has 16 residues. CDR3 amino acids: CASSQVQREDSYEQYF. CDR3 DNA sequence: TGCGCCAGCAGCCAAGTCCAGCGGGAGGATTCCTACGAGCAGTACTTC.

The chain carries TRBV18 and TRBJ2-3; D perhaps matches TRBD2 (6 bases). Per the germline V gene, CDR1 is KGHSH and CDR2 is LQKENI. The V and J ends lost 0 bases and 2 bases respectively, with 15 bases between them. This CDR3 comprises 17 residues. This CDR3 is CASSPPLGSGPTDTQYF. CDR3 bases: TGTGCCAGCTCACCACCGTTGGGTAGCGGACCCACAGATACGCAGTATTTT.

This clone has only a few counts. The chain recombines TRBV5-1 with TRBJ2-2; 8 bases fit TRBD2. J lost 3 bases, V lost 0 bases, and 7 bases had no gene match. The CDR3 runs 17 residues. Germline assignment: CDR1 SGHRS and CDR2 YFSETQ. The CDR3 here is CASSLAVAGGHTGELFF. The CDR3 DNA is TGCGCCAGCAGCTTGGCCGTGGCGGGAGGACACACCGGGGAGCTGTTTTTT. The whole variable domain, remainder taken from reference TRBV5-1 and TRBJ2-2, is KAGVTQTPRYLIKTRGQQVTLSCSPISGHRSVSWYQQTPGQGLQFLFEYFSETQRNKGNFPGRFSGRQFSNSRSEMNVSTLELGDSALYLCASSLAVAGGHTGELFFGEGSRLTVL.

The V call is TRBV27, the J call TRBJ2-1, with 8 bases aligning to TRBD2. V was pared by 6 bases and J by 13 bases, with 11 bases of the junction left unmatched. Germline V gives CDR1 MNHEY, CDR2 SMNVEV (reference sequence). The CDR3 runs to 13 residues. CDR3 DNA: TGTGCCAGCAGGACGAACGGGGGACTAGAACAGTTCTTC. This encodes CASRTNGGLEQFF.

Only a few counts were recorded for this clone. The chain is built from TRBV19 and TRBJ1-5, with 9 bases fitting TRBD1. Germline V gene data show CDR1 as LNHDA and CDR2 as SQIVND (reference sequence). The CDR3 sequence is 15 residues long. The junction had 11 bases not matched to a gene; V was cut back by 9 bases and J by 5 bases. The CDR3 DNA reads TGTGCCAGCAAAAAGGGACAGGGTTATCATCAGCCCCAGCATTTT. Amino acids: CASKKGQGYHQPQHF.

This CDR3 is CASSQSAGNTEAFF. The CDR3 DNA follows: TGCGCCAGCAGTCAATCGGCAGGGAACACTGAAGCTTTCTTT. This chain connects TRBV23-1 to TRBJ1-1, with D unresolved. TRBV23-1 is an ORF; its function is uncertain. V lost 0 bases to trimming and J lost 1 base, with 6 bases between them. The CDR3 totals 14 residues.

This clone was counted only a few times. The V and J genes are TRBV19 and TRBJ2-1, with 9 positions matching TRBD2. The germline V gene has CDR1 LNHDA and CDR2 SQIVND (reference sequence). The CDR3 spans 14 residues. V gave up 3 bases and J gave up 6 bases; unmatched junction bases: 3. CDR3 nucleotide sequence: TGTGCCAGTAGTATGCGGGGGGGCCCCAATGAGCAGTTCTTC. Its protein is CASSMRGGPNEQFF.

V gene TRBV14 combines with J gene TRBJ1-2, with D hard to call. This CDR3 has 13 residues. V lost 1 base to trimming and J lost 5 bases, with 8 bases between them. CDR1 SGHDN and CDR2 FVKESK come from the germline V gene. Here the CDR3 DNA reads TGTGCCAGCAGCCAAGGTCCCACATATGGCTACACCTTC. It codes for CASSQGPTYGYTF.

This clone was recorded a few times. V usage is TRBV9 and J usage is TRBJ2-1, with 8 bases fitting TRBD2. V trimming: 7 bases; J trimming: 3 bases; junction bases outside the gene matches: 6. CDR3 size: 14 residues. CDR1 and CDR2 from the germline V gene are SGDLS and YYNGEE. The chain's CDR3 is CASVPGTSYNEQFF. The DNA for the CDR3 is TGTGCCAGCGTTCCCGGGACTAGCTACAATGAGCAGTTCTTC.

The rearrangement joins TRBV5-1 to TRBJ2-1; 11 nucleotides agree with TRBD1. The CDR3 length is 15 residues. The germline V gene encodes CDR1 SGHRS and CDR2 YFSETQ. With 7 bases clipped from V and 3 bases from J, the junction kept 6 bases outside the gene matches. CDR3 protein: CASHPGTGGYNEQFF. In DNA form, the CDR3 reads TGCGCCAGCCACCCCGGGACAGGGGGCTACAATGAGCAGTTCTTC.

This clone was seen more than once but under ten times. The CDR3 DNA reads TGTGCCAGCAGCCGACAGGGTCAGGGCTACACCTTC. As protein: CASSRQGQGYTF. The chain combines TRBV7-9 with TRBJ1-2; 7 bases match TRBD1. CDR3 length equals 12 residues. V lost 5 bases to trimming and J lost 8 bases; unmatched junction nucleotides: 5. The germline gives CDR1 SEHNR, CDR2 FQNEAQ (reference sequence).

V gene TRBV6-5 combines with J gene TRBJ1-6; D gene uncertain. Germline assignment: CDR1 MNHEY and CDR2 SVGAGI. Deletions cut 3 bases from V and 7 bases from J, with 7 bases between. This CDR3 comprises 13 residues. The CDR3 loop reads CASSYDGNSPLHF. CDR3 nucleotides: TGTGCCAGCAGTTATGACGGGAATTCACCCCTCCACTTT.

This clone was found a few times. The rearrangement joins TRBV4-2 to TRBJ2-6; 7 bases map to TRBD1. V was clipped by 4 bases and J by 1 base; unmatched bases: 7. The CDR3 extends over 17 amino acids. Germline CDR1 LGHNA, CDR2 YNFKEQ. The CDR3 spells CASSPGQVLSGANVLTF. DNA for the CDR3: TGTGCCAGCAGCCCCGGACAGGTCTTATCTGGGGCCAACGTCCTGACTTTC.

The chain joins TRBV11-2 to TRBJ2-4, with 7 nucleotides matching TRBD1. The V gene end was trimmed by 0 bases and the J gene end by 8 bases; junction bases not matched to a gene: 10. The CDR3 runs 16 residues. Germline assignment: CDR1 SGHAT and CDR2 FQNNGV. CDR3 region: CASSLDGRGWMDIQYF. The DNA of the CDR3 is TGTGCCAGCAGCTTAGATGGCAGGGGGTGGATGGACATTCAGTACTTC.

The chain uses TRBV29-1 and TRBJ1-3, with TRBD1 as a possible D gene (6 bases). V was clipped by 6 bases and J by 0 bases, with 12 bases between them. The CDR3 is 14 residues long. CDR1 and CDR2 (germline): SQVTM, ANQGSEA. The CDR3 coding sequence is TGCAGCGTGGTACAGGGAAACTCTGGAAACACCATATATTTT. The encoded protein is CSVVQGNSGNTIYF. Looking up the rest from reference TRBV29-1 and TRBJ1-3 gives the full variable domain: SAVISQKPSRDICQRGTSLTIQCQVDSQVTMMFWYRQQPGQSLTLIATANQGSEATYESGFVIDKFPISRPNLTFSTLTVSNMSPEDSSIYLCSVVQGNSGNTIYFGEGSWLTVV.

The chain recombines TRBV20-1 with TRBJ1-1; tentative D call: TRBD1 (5 bases). Germline V gene lookup returns CDR1 DFQATT and CDR2 SNEGSKA (reference sequence). The CDR3 is 11 residues long. With 6 bases removed from V and 12 bases from J, the gap between germline ends came to 17 bases. The DNA for the CDR3 is TGCAGTGCGCCGGTGGGGGGGTACCCTTTCTTT. This codes for CSAPVGGYPFF.

This chain links TRBV11-3 with TRBJ2-3; 9 nucleotides agree with TRBD2. Germline V gene data show CDR1 as SGHNT and CDR2 as YENEEA. Trimming took 5 bases from V and 1 from J; bases not matched to a gene: 7. The CDR3 loop spans 16 amino acids. CDR3 nucleotide sequence: TGTGCCAGCAGCCGTAGCGGGGGCGAAGGCACAGATACGCAGTATTTT. This gives the protein CASSRSGGEGTDTQYF. Variable domain in full (rest from reference TRBV11-3 and TRBJ2-3): EAGVVQSPRYKIIEKKQPVAFWCNPISGHNTLYWYLQNLGQGPELLIRYENEEAVDDSQLPKDRFSAERLKGVDSTLKIQPAELGDSAVYLCASSRSGGEGTDTQYFGPGTRLTVL.

V usage is TRBV6-1 and J usage is TRBJ1-1, with D hard to call. Germline lookup yields CDR1 MNHNS and CDR2 SASEGT. There are 14 residues in the CDR3. The V end was cut by 5 bases, the J end by 3 bases, with 13 bases between. This CDR3 reads CASSSITTDTEAFF. Written as DNA, the CDR3 is TGTGCCAGCAGTTCTATCACCACAGACACTGAAGCTTTCTTT.